Listed below are T cell receptor beta chains from one sample, sequenced in a study of CD4 T cells in relation to SARS-CoV-2 and coronaviruses. Sequencing used immunoSEQ multiplex PCR; TCRdb keeps in-frame clones, though not all of them. Among roughly 57,000 clones listed, just over 85% were seen once. Sequenced input: memory CD4+ T cells from PBMCs. The receptors here all came from a human donor in good health. The CDR3 runs from the conserved cysteine through the conserved F or W. D genes are given only for firm matches. Clone sizes are given selectively: once, few, many, or a class where the clone is expanded.

size	V	J	D	DNA	CDR3
.	TRBV7-8	TRBJ1-4	TRBD1	TGTGCCAGCAGCCACACAGGGGGATGGGCAACTAATGAAAAACTGTTTTTT	CASSHTGGWATNEKLFF
few	TRBV18	TRBJ1-5	.	TGTGCCAGCTCAATAGACAGCCTATACAATCAGCCCCAGCATTTT	CASSIDSLYNQPQHF
.	TRBV27	TRBJ1-1	.	TGTGCCAGCAGCCTGAGGGGATGGAACACTGAAGCTTTCTTT	CASSLRGWNTEAFF
.	TRBV5-8	TRBJ1-2	.	TGTGCCAGCAGCTTGGTCTCCGGGACGGCTAACTATGGCTACACCTTC	CASSLVSGTANYGYTF
.	TRBV7-2	TRBJ2-7	TRBD2	TGTGCCAGCAGCCCCCGGACTAGCGGGAGTTACGAGCAGTACTTC	CASSPRTSGSYEQYF
.	TRBV18	TRBJ1-3	.	TGTGCCAGCTCACCCTCCGGGACGGAAAACACCATATATTTT	CASSPSGTENTIYF
.	TRBV6-5	TRBJ2-7	TRBD2	TGTGCCAGCAGTTACTCGACTAGCGGCGGAACCTACGAGCAGTACTTC	CASSYSTSGGTYEQYF
.	TRBV3-1/TRBV3-2	TRBJ2-5	TRBD2	TGTGCCAGCAGCCCAACTAGCGGGAGGGCTTTAGAGACCCAGTACTTC	CASSPTSGRALETQYF
.	TRBV10-2	TRBJ1-1	.	TGCGCCAGCAGTGAGGGGGGAGCCACTGAAGCTTTCTTT	CASSEGGATEAFF
.	TRBV28	TRBJ2-4	TRBD2	TGTGCCAGCTCAAAACTAGCGGGGAAAAACATTCAGTACTTC	CASSKLAGKNIQYF
.	TRBV7-9	TRBJ2-7	.	TGTGCCAGCAGCTTACGGTCGGGGCTCTACGAGCAGTACTTC	CASSLRSGLYEQYF